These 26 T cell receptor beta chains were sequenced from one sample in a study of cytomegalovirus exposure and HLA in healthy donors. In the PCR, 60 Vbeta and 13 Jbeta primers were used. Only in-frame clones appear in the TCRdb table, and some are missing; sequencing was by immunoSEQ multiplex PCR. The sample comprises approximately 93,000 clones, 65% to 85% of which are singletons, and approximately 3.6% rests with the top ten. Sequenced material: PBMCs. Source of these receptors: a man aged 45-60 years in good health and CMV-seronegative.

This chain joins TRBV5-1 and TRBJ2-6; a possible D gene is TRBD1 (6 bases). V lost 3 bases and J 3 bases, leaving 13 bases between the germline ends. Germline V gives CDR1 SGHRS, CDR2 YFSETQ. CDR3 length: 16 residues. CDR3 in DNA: TGCGCCAGCAGCTCACAGGGATTGGGTGGGGCCAACGTCCTGACTTTC. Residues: CASSSQGLGGANVLTF.

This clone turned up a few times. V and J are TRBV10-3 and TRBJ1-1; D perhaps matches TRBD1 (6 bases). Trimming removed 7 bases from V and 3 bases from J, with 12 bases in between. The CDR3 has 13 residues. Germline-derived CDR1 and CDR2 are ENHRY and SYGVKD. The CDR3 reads CAITTGIHTEAFF. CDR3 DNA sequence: TGTGCCATCACTACAGGGATCCACACTGAAGCTTTCTTT.

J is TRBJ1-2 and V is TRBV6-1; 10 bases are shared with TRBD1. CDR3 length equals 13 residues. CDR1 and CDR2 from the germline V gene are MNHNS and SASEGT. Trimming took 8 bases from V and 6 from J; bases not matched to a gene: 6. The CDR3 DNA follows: TGTGCCAGCGACAGGGGGCAACGGGATGGCTACACCTTC. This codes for CASDRGQRDGYTF.

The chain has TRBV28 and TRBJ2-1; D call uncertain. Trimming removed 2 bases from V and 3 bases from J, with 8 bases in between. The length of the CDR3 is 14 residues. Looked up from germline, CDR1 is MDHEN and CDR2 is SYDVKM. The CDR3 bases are TGTGCCAGCAGTTTACGCCCTAGCTACAATGAGCAGTTCTTC. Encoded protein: CASSLRPSYNEQFF.

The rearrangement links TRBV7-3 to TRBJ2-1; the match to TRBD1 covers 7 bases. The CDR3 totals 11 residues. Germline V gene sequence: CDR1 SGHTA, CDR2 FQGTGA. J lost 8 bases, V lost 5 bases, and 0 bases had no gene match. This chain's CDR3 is CASSQGDEQFF. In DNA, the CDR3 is TGTGCCAGCAGCCAGGGGGATGAGCAGTTCTTC. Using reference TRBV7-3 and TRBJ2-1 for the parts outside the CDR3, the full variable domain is GAGVSQTPSNKVTEKGKYVELRCDPISGHTALYWYRQSLGQGPEFLIYFQGTGAADDSGLPNDRFFAVRPEGSVSTLKIQRTERGDSAVYLCASSQGDEQFFGPGTRLTVL.

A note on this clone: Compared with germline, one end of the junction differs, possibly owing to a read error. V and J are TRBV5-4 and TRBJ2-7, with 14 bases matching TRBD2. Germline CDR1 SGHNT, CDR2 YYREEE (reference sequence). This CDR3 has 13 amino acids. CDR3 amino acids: CASSLGTSGSQHF. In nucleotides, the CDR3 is TGTGCCAGCAGCCTTGGGACTAGCGGGAGCCAACACTTC.

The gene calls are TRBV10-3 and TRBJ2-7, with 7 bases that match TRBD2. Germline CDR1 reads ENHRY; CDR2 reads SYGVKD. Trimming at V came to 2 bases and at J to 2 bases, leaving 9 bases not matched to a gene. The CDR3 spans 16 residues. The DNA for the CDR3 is TGTGCCATCAGTGAGCCACTAGCGACGAGCCCCTACGAGCAGTACTTC. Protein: CAISEPLATSPYEQYF.

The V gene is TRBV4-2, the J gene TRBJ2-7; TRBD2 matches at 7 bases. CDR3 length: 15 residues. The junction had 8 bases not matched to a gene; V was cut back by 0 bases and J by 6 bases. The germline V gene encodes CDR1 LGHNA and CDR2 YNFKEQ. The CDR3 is CASSQEGGRASEQYF. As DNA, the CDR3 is TGTGCCAGCAGCCAAGAGGGAGGGAGGGCCAGCGAGCAGTACTTC.

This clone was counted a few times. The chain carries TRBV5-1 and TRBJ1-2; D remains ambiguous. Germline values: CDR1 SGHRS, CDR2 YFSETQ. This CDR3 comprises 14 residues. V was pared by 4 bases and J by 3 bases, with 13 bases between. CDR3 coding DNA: TGCGCCAGCAGCCGGGAATTCGGAGACTATGGCTACACCTTC. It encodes CASSREFGDYGYTF.

In DNA, the CDR3 is TGTGCCAGCAGCCAAGAGCTGGGACTAGCATGGTATGAGCAGTTCTTC. Encoded protein: CASSQELGLAWYEQFF. V gene TRBV4-2 combines with J gene TRBJ2-1; 9 positions agree with TRBD2. CDR3 length equals 16 residues. The germline gives CDR1 LGHNA, CDR2 YNFKEQ. Trimming cost V 0 bases and J 8 bases; bases outside gene matches: 8.

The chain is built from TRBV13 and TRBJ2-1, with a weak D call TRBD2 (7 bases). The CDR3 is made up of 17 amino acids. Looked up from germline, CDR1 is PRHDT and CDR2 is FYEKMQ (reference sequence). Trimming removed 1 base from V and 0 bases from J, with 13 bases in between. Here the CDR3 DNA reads TGTGCCAGCAGCTTAGAACAGGGAGGGTACTCCTACAATGAGCAGTTCTTC. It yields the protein CASSLEQGGYSYNEQFF.

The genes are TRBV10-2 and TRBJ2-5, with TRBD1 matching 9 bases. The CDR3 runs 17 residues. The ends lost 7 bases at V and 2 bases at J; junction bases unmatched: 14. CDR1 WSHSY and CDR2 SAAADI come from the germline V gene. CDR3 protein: CASKSGVGDRVQETQYF. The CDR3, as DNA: TGCGCCAGCAAAAGTGGCGTAGGGGACAGGGTACAAGAGACCCAGTACTTC.

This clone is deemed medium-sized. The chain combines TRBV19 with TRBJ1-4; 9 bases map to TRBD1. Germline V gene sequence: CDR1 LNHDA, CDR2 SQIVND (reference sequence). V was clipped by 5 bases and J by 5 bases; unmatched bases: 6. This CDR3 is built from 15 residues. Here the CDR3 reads CASSAAGTGNEKLFF. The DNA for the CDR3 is TGTGCCAGTAGTGCCGCCGGGACAGGGAATGAAAAACTGTTTTTT.

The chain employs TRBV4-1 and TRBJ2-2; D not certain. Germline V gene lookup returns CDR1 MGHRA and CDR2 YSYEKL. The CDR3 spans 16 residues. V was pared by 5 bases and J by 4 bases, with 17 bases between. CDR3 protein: CASSSEWPRSTGELFF. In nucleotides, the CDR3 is TGCGCCAGCAGCTCCGAGTGGCCGAGGAGCACCGGGGAGCTGTTTTTT.

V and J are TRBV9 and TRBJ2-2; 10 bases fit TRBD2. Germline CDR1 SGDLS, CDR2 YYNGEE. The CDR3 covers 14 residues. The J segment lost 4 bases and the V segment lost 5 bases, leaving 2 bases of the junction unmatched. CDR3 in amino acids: CASRRTSGTGELFF. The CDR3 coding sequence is TGTGCCAGCAGGCGGACTAGCGGCACCGGGGAGCTGTTTTTT.

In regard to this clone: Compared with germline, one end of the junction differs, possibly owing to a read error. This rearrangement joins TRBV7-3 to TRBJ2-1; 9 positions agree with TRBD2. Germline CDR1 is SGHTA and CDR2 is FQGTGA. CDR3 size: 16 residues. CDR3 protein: CSSSSAGGLKSNEQFF. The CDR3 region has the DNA TGTTCCAGCAGCTCCGCGGGAGGGCTAAAGAGCAATGAGCAGTTCTTC.

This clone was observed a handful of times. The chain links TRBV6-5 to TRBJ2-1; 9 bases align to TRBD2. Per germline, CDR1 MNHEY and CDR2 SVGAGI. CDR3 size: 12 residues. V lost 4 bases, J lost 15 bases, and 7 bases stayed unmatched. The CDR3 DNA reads TGTGCCAGCAGTTCTAGCGGGAAGGTTGGGTTCTTC. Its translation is CASSSSGKVGFF.

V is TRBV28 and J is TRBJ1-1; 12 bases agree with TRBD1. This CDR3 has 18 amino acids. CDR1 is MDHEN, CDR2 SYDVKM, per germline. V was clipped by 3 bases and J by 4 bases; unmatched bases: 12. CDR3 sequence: CASSFMSRDRGLGTEAFF. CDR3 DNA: TGTGCCAGCAGTTTCATGAGCCGGGACAGGGGGCTTGGCACTGAAGCTTTCTTT.

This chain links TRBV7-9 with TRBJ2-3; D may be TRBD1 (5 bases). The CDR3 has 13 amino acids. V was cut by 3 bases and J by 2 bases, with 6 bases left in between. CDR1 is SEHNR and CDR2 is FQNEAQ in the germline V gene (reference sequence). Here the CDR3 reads CASSLGHTDTQYF. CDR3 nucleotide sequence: TGTGCCAGCAGCTTGGGGCACACAGATACGCAGTATTTT.

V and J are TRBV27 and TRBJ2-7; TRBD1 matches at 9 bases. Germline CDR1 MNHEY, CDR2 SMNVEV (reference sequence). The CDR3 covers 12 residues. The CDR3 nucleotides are TGTACCTCCCGGGACAGGGCGTACGAGCAGTACTTC. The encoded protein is CTSRDRAYEQYF.

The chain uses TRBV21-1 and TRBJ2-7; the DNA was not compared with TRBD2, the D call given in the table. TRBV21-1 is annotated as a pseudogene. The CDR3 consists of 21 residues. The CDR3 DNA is TGTGCCAGCAATCCACCTAGCGGGAGGAGAGGCTTAAAACTCCCGGCCATCGAGCAGTACTTC. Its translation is CASNPPSGRRGLKLPAIEQYF.

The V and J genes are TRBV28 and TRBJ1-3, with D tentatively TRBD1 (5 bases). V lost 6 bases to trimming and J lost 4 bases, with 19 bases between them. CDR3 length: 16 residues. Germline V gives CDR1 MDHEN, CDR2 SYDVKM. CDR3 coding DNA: TGTGCCAGCAGCTCCCCGGGGGGGGTTGACGGAAACACCATATATTTT. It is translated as CASSSPGGVDGNTIYF.

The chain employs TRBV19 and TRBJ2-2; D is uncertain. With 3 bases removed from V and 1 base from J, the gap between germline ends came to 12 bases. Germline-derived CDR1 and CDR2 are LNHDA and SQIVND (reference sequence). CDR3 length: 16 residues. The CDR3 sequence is CASSIIVAGNTGELFF. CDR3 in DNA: TGTGCCAGTAGTATTATCGTGGCAGGGAACACCGGGGAGCTGTTTTTT.

The CDR3 nucleotides read TGCAGCGTTGAGGGACTAGCGACTGATACGCAGTATTTT. Its translation is CSVEGLATDTQYF. The chain links TRBV29-1 to TRBJ2-3, with TRBD2 matching over 10 bases. The CDR3 loop spans 13 amino acids. CDR1 is SQVTM, CDR2 ANQGSEA, per germline. Losses at the gene ends were 3 bases for V and 6 bases for J; bases not matched to a gene: 3.

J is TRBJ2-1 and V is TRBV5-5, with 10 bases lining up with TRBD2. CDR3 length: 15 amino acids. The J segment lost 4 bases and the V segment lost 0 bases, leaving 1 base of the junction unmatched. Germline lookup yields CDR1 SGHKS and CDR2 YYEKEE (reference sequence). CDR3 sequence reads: CASSLGLAGYNEQFF. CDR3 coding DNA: TGTGCCAGCAGCTTGGGACTAGCGGGTTACAATGAGCAGTTCTTC.

The CDR3 sequence: CASSLERGDRTNEKLFF. CDR3 bases: TGTGCCAGCAGCTTAGAGAGGGGGGACAGGACTAATGAAAAACTGTTTTTT. The chain employs TRBV7-6 and TRBJ1-4, with 8 bases aligning to TRBD1. V lost 1 base, J lost 2 bases, and 6 bases stayed unmatched. The CDR3 is made up of 17 amino acids. The germline gives CDR1 SGHVS, CDR2 FNYEAQ.